The subject of this entry is one TCR beta chain. Its antigen target is currently unknown. No base-level quality is on record; no much larger clone is a single base apart. TCRbeta CDR3 regions were amplified from genomic DNA by means of the immunoSEQ Assay, a bias-controlled multiplex PCR. As for how the authors treated the data: Nucleated cell counts per sample were estimated from amplification of reference gene primers within the assay. To quantify the absolute abundance of each unique TCRbeta CDR3 rearrangement, sequence reads were collapsed and filtered. For each sample, productive Simpson clonality was calculated by taking the square root of Simpson's diversity index across productive rearrangements. TCRdb carries this immuneACCESS record with in-frame sequences only. Its versions omit some clonotypes, under half of them owing to an unresolved V gene in the studies checked, with the rest unexplained. V and J calls and clone size are copied from that table; D and trimming were computed from the DNA. Across this sample there are 60,000 to 65,000 clones, with 84% seen only once. 15% to 20% of the sample is in the top ten clones.

This sample is drawn from a study of blood T cell repertoires in COVID-19 (dated by TCRdb to between 2020 and 2021). Background on the whole study: Samples covering the acute and convalescent phases of COVID-19 were provided by collaborators in the United States, Italy and Spain. Where available, HLA class I and class II types were obtained from metadata supplied by the sample provider rather than from assay-based typing. The material from the prospective study consisted of cDNA or gDNA derived from T cells, B-cell-depleted T cells, or PBMCs. The samples were drawn from the first 160 participants of the ongoing ImmuneRACE study and from over 950 subjects provided by 6 global collaborators. Sample metadata almost always included a de-identified subject ID, COVID-19 status, age in years and sex. A freely available public database, intended as a resource for researchers studying the immune response to SARS-CoV-2, is where the repertoires were released. The dataset comprised deeply sampled blood TCRbeta repertoires from subjects exposed to, actively infected with, or recovered from COVID-19.

One collaborating source in Seattle enrolled patients during active infection and followed them longitudinally through the course of disease. Whole blood was collected in K2EDTA tubes by collaborating institutions according to the institutions' own protocols. Collaborator samples were shipped for TCRbeta analysis as frozen whole blood, isolated PBMCs, or DNA extracted from either sample type. Paper-wide results and their limitations: The amount of clinical and demographic metadata varied by source and participant and was provided uncurated.

V and J lose 4 bases and 1 base, and a span of 10 bases separates them. From the cysteine through the phenylalanine, the CDR3 covers 13 amino acids. Just CDR3 DNA is preserved here, 39 bases in frame from base 1. The germline V gene (reference sequence) provides CDR1 GTSNPN and CDR2 SVGIG. The receptor chain draws on TRBV30 and TRBJ2-5; the D gene identity is not certain. The sequencing input was peripheral blood. This TCR was sampled from a man aged 60 to 69 with COVID-19, enrolled during active disease. CDR3 loop: CAWIQAFQETQYF. The DNA sequence is TGTGCCTGGATTCAGGCTTTCCAAGAGACCCAGTACTTC.